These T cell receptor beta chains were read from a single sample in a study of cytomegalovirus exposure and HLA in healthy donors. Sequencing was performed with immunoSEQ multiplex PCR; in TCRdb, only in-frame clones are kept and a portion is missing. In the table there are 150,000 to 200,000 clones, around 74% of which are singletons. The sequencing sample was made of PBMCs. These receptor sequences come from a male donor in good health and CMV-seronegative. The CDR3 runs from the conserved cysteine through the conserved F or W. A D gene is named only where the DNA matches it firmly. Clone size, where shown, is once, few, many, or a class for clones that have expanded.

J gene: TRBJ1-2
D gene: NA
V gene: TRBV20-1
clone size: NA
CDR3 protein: CSANVRGGYTF
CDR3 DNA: TGCAGTGCTAACGTCAGGGGCGGCTACACCTTC

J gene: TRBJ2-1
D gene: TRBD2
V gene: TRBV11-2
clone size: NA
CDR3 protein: CASSLGLAGPSYNEQFF
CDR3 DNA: TGTGCCAGCAGCTTAGGACTAGCGGGGCCTTCCTACAATGAGCAGTTCTTC

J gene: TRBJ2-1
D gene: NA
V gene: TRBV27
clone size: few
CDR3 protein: CASSLRESYNEQFF
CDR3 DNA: TGTGCCAGCAGTTTAAGGGAGTCCTACAATGAGCAGTTCTTC

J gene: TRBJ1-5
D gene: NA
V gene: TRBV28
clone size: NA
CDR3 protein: CASSFSYQPQHF
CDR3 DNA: TGTGCCAGCAGTTTTAGTTACCAGCCCCAGCATTTT

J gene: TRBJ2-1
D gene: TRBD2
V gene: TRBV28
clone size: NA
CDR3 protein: CASTQTGVVAGFLEQFF
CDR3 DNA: TGTGCCAGCACCCAGACAGGTGTGGTAGCGGGATTCCTTGAGCAGTTCTTC

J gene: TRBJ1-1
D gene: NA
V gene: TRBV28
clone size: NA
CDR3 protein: CASRRSGTEAFF
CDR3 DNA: TGTGCCAGCAGGCGGAGTGGGACTGAAGCTTTCTTT

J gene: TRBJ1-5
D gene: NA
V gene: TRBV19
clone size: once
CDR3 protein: CASNRDSLNQPQHF
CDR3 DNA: TGTGCCAGTAATCGTGACAGCCTTAATCAGCCCCAGCATTTT

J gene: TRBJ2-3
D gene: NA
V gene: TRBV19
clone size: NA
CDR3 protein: CASSISQSTDTQYF
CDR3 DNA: TGTGCCAGTAGTATCTCCCAGAGCACAGATACGCAGTATTTT

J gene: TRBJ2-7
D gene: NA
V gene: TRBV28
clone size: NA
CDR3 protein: CASSLDSLYEQYF
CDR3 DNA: TGTGCCAGCAGTTTGGACTCCCTCTACGAGCAGTACTTC

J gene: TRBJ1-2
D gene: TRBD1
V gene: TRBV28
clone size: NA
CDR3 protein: CASSALQGIGGMDPYGYTF
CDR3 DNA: TGTGCCAGCAGTGCCCTACAGGGGATTGGCGGTATGGACCCCTATGGCTACACCTTC

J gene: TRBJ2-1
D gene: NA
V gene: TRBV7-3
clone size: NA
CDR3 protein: CASSRRGYNEQFF
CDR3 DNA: TGTGCCAGCAGCCGCCGGGGTTACAATGAGCAGTTCTTC

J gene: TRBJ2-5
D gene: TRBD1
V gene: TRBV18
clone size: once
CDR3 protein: CASSPPGGETQYF
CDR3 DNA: TGTGCCAGCTCACCCCCAGGGGGAGAGACCCAGTACTTC

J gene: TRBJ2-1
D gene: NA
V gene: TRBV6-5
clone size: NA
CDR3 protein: CASSSGGVYNEQFF
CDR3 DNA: TGTGCCAGCAGTTCAGGCGGGGTTTACAATGAGCAGTTCTTC

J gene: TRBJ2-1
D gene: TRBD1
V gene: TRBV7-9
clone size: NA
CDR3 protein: CASSSLQGFVNEQFF
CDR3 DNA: TGTGCCAGCAGCTCATTACAGGGGTTTGTCAATGAGCAGTTCTTC

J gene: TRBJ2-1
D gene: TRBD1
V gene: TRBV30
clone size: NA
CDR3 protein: CAWSVPPRGYNEQFF
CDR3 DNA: TGTGCCTGGAGTGTCCCCCCCAGGGGGTACAATGAGCAGTTCTTC

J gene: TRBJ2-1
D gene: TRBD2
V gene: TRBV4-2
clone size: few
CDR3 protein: CASSLTSGSYNEQFF
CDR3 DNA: TGTGCCAGCAGCCTGACTAGCGGGTCATACAATGAGCAGTTCTTC

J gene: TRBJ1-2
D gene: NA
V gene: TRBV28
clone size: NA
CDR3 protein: CASSFLRASTGIYGYTF
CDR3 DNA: TGTGCCAGCAGTTTTTTAAGGGCCTCAACAGGGATCTATGGCTACACCTTC

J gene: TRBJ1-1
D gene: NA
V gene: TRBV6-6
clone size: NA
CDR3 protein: CASSLPRGGLNTEAFF
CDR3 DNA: TGTGCCAGCAGTCTCCCTCGCGGGGGACTAAACACTGAAGCTTTCTTT

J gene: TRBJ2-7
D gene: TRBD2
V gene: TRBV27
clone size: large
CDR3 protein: CASSGLAGGLEQYF
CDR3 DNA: TGTGCCAGCAGTGGACTAGCGGGGGGGCTCGAGCAGTACTTC

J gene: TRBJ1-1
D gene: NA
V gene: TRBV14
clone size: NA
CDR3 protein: CASSPRAGGTEAFF
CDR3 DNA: TGTGCCAGCAGCCCCAGGGCGGGGGGGACTGAAGCTTTCTTT

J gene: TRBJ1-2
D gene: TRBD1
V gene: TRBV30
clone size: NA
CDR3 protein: CAWGQELGYTF
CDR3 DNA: TGTGCCTGGGGACAGGAATTAGGCTACACCTTC

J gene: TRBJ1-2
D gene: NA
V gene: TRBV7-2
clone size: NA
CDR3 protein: CASSLASRGYTF
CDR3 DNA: TGTGCCAGCAGCTTGGCCTCCAGGGGCTACACCTTC

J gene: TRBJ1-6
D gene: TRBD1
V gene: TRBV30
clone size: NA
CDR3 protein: CAWNWQGDSPLHF
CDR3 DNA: TGTGCCTGGAACTGGCAGGGGGATTCACCCCTCCACTTT

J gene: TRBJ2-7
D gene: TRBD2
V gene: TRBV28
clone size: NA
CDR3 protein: CASSRGSSGRTYEQYF
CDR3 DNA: TGTGCCAGCAGCCGGGGGTCTAGCGGGAGAACCTACGAGCAGTACTTC

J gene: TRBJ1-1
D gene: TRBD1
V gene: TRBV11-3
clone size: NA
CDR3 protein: CASSSETGTEAFF
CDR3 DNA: TGTGCCAGCAGCAGCGAGACAGGGACTGAAGCTTTCTTT

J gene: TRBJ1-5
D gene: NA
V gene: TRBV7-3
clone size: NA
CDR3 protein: CASSLSGGTQPQHF
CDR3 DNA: TGTGCCAGCAGCTTATCAGGTGGCACCCAGCCCCAGCATTTT

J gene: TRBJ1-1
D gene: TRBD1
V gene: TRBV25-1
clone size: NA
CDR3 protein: CASKRGGGEAFF
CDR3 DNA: TGTGCCAGCAAGAGAGGGGGCGGCGAAGCTTTCTTT

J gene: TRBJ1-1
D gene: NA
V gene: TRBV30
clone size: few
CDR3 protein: CAWLRGLNTEAFF
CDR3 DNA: TGTGCCTGGCTGCGGGGCCTGAACACTGAAGCTTTCTTT

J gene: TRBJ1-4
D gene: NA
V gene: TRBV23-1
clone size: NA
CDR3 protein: CASSQSEFSSHNEKLFF
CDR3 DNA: TGCGCCAGCAGTCAATCTGAGTTTTCTTCCCATAATGAAAAACTGTTTTTT

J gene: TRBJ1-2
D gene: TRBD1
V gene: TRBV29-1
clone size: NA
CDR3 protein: CSVRSDRENYGYTF
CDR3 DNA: TGCAGCGTTCGTTCGGACAGGGAAAACTATGGCTACACCTTC

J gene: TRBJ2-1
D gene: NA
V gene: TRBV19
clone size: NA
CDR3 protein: CASSITGRTGNEQFF
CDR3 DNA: TGTGCCAGTAGTATAACCGGGAGAACGGGGAATGAGCAGTTCTTC

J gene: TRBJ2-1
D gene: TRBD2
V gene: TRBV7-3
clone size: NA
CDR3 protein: CASSLMNSGGAVEQFF
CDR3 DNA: TGTGCCAGCAGCTTAATGAATAGCGGGGGGGCAGTTGAGCAGTTCTTC

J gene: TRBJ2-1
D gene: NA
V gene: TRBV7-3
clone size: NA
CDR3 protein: CASSKRGGAPNNEQFF
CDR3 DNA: TGTGCCAGCAGCAAAAGGGGGGGCGCCCCTAACAATGAGCAGTTCTTC

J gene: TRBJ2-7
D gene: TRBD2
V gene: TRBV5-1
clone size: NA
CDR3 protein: CASRQVPGLAGGPNEQYF
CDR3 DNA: TGCGCCAGCAGACAGGTCCCGGGACTAGCGGGAGGGCCTAACGAGCAGTACTTC

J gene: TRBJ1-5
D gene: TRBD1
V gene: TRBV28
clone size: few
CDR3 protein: CASSLVSGGLNQPQHF
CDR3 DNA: TGTGCCAGCAGTTTAGTGTCAGGGGGGCTCAATCAGCCCCAGCATTTT

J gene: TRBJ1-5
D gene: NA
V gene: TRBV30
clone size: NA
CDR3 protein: CAWSLTTNQPQHF
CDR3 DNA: TGTGCCTGGAGTCTGACGACAAATCAGCCCCAGCATTTT

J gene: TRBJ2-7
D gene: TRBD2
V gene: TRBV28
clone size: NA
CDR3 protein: CASSSPGGGPYEQYF
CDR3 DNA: TGTGCCAGCAGTTCCCCGGGGGGGGGTCCCTACGAGCAGTACTTC

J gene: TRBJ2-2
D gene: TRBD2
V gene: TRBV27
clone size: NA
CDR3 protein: CASSSQAGGGGGELFF
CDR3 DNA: TGTGCCAGCAGTTCCCAAGCGGGAGGTGGTGGCGGGGAGCTGTTTTTT

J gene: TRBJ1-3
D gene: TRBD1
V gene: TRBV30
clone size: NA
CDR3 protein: CAWSRTGDGNTIYF
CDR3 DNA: TGTGCCTGGAGTAGAACAGGGGACGGAAACACCATATATTTT

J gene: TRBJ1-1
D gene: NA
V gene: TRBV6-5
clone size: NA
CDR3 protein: CASRLSRDNTEAFF
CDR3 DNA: TGTGCCAGCAGGTTATCCAGGGATAACACTGAAGCTTTCTTT

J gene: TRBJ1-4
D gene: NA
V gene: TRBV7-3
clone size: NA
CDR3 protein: CASSLRVNEKLFF
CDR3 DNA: TGTGCCAGCAGCTTACGGGTTAATGAAAAACTGTTTTTT

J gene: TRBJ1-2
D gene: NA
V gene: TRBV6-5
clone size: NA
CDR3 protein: CASSYAGRLNYGYTF
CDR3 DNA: TGTGCCAGCAGTTACGCTGGCAGGTTGAACTATGGCTACACCTTC

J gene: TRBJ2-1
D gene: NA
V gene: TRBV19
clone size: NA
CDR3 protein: CATSGLSSYNEQFF
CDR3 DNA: TGTGCCACCTCCGGACTGAGCTCCTACAATGAGCAGTTCTTC

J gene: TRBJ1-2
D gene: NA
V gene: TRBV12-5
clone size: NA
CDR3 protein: CASGLVEQPNYGYTF
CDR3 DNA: TGTGCTAGTGGTTTGGTAGAACAACCCAACTATGGCTACACCTTC

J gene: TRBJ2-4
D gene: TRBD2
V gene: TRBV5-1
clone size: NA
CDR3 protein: CASSLDGTSGLAKNIQYF
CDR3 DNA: TGCGCCAGCAGCTTGGATGGGACTAGCGGTTTAGCCAAAAACATTCAGTACTTC

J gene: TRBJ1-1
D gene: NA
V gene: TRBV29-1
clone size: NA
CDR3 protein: CSAAESVYAEAFF
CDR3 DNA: TGCAGCGCTGCGGAGAGTGTGTACGCTGAAGCTTTCTTT

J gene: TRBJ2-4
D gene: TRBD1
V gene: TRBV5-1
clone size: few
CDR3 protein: CASSAGGTGDNIQYF
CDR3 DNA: TGCGCCAGCAGCGCAGGCGGGACAGGGGACAACATTCAGTACTTC

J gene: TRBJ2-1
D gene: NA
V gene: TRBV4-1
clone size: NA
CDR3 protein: CASSGPGRLGEQFF
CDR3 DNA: TGCGCCAGCAGCGGACCAGGGAGGCTGGGTGAGCAGTTCTTC

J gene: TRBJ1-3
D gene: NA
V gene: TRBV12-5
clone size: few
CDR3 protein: CASGLPSSGNTIYF
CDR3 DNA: TGTGCTAGTGGTTTACCCAGCTCTGGAAACACCATATATTTT

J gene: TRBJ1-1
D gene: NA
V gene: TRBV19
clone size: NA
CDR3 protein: CASSIFAVNTEAFF
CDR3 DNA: TGTGCCAGTAGTATTTTTGCGGTGAACACTGAAGCTTTCTTT

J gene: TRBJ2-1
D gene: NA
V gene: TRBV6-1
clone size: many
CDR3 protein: CASSVRGYNEQFF
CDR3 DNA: TGTGCCAGCAGTGTGCGCGGCTACAATGAGCAGTTCTTC

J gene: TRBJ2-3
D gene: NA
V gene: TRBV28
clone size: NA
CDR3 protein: CASSLSSKDTQYF
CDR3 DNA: TGTGCCAGCAGTTTGAGTAGCAAGGATACGCAGTATTTT

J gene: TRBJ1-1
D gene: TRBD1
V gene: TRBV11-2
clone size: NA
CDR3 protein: CASSLRGLRNTEAFF
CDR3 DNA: TGTGCCAGCAGCTTAAGGGGGCTAAGGAACACTGAAGCTTTCTTT